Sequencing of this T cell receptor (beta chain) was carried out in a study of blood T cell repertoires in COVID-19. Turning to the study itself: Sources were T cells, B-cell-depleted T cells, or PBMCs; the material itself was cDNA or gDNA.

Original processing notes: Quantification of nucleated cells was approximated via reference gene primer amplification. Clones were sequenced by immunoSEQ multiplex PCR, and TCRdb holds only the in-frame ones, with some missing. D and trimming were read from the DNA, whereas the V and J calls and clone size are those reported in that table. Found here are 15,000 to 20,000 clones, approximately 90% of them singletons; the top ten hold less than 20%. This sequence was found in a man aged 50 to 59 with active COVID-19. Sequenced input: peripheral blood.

This CDR3 is CASDRAAGKQPQHF. The CDR3, as DNA: TGTGCCAGCGATCGGGCGGCAGGGAAACAGCCCCAGCATTTT. The chain couples TRBV2 to TRBJ1-5, with D possibly matching TRBD1 (5 bases). The CDR3 runs 14 residues. V was pared by 8 bases and J by 7 bases, with 18 bases between. Germline V CDR1 and CDR2: SNHLY, FYNNEI.